This T cell receptor (beta chain) comes out of a study of early T cells in non-severe SARS-CoV-2 infection. Trimming removed 3 bases from V and 5 bases from J, with 12 bases in between. The CDR3 is 13 amino acids. Germline CDR1 is SGDLS and CDR2 is YYNGEE. Study-level results: CD4 and private specificities were missed by VDJdb matching, which favored anti-spike CD8 responses.

Individual cDNA molecules each received unique molecular identifiers attached to them. TCRdb ran MiXCR on the 5' RACE reads and lists one entry per CDR3 protein. The data contain 45,000 to 60,000 distinct CDR3 sequences, around 9.3% of them singletons. This clonotype was detected a few times. Its antigen remains unknown. The TCR originated in an adult who was a healthcare worker with PCR-confirmed SARS-CoV-2 infection or an uninfected control (not recorded which). Sequenced material: whole blood. This chain uses TRBV9 with TRBJ2-7; no reliable D call. The CDR3 DNA reads as TGTGCCAGCAGCGCCGGGCCCGTTGACGAGCAGTACTTC. Protein sequence: CASSAGPVDEQYF.